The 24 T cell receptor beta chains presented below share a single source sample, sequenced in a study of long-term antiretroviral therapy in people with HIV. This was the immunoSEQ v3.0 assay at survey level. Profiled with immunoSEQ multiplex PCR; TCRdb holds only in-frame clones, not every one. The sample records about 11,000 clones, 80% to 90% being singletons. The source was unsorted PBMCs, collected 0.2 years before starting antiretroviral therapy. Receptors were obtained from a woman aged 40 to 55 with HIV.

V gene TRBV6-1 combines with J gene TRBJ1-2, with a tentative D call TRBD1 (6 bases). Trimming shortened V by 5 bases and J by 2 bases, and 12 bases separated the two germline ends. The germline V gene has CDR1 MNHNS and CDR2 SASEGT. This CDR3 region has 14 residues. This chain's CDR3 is CASSRGGSNYGYTF. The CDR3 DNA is TGTGCCAGCAGTCGGGGGGGCTCGAACTATGGCTACACCTTC.

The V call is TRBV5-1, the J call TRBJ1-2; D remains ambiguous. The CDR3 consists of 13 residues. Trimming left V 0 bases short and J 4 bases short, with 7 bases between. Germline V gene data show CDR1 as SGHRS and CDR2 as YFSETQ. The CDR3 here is CASSLGGSYGYTF. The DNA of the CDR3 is TGCGCCAGCAGCTTGGGTGGGAGCTATGGCTACACCTTC. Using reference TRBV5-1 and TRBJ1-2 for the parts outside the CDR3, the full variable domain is KAGVTQTPRYLIKTRGQQVTLSCSPISGHRSVSWYQQTPGQGLQFLFEYFSETQRNKGNFPGRFSGRQFSNSRSEMNVSTLELGDSALYLCASSLGGSYGYTFGSGTRLTVV.

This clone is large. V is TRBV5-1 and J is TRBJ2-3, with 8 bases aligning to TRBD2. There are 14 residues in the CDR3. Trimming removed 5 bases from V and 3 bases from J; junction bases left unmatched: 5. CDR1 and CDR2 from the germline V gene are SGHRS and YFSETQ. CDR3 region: CASSERGRTDTQYF. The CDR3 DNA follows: TGCGCCAGCAGTGAGCGGGGGAGGACAGATACGCAGTATTTT. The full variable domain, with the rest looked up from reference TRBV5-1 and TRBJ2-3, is KAGVTQTPRYLIKTRGQQVTLSCSPISGHRSVSWYQQTPGQGLQFLFEYFSETQRNKGNFPGRFSGRQFSNSRSEMNVSTLELGDSALYLCASSERGRTDTQYFGPGTRLTVL.

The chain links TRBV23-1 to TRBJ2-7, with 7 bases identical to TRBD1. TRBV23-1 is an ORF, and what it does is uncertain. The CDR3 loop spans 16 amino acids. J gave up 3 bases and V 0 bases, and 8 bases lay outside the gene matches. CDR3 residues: CASSQSPGQNYYEQYF. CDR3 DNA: TGCGCCAGCAGTCAATCTCCGGGACAGAATTACTACGAGCAGTACTTC.

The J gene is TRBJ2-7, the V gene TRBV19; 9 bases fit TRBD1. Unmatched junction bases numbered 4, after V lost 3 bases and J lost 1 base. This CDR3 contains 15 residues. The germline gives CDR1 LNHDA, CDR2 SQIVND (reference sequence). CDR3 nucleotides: TGTGCCAGTAGTATGAGGGGGACAGGGTCCTACGAGCAGTACTTC. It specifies CASSMRGTGSYEQYF. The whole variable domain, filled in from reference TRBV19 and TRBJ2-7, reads DGGITQSPKYLFRKEGQNVTLSCEQNLNHDAMYWYRQDPGQGLRLIYYSQIVNDFQKGDIAEGYSVSREKKESFPLTVTSAQKNPTAFYLCASSMRGTGSYEQYFGPGTRLTVT.

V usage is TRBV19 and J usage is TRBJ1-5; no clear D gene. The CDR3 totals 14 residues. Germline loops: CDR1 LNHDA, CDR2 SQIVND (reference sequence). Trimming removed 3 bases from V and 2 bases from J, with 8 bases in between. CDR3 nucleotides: TGTGCCAGTAGTATCCCTATGGGCAATCAGCCCCAGCATTTT. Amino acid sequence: CASSIPMGNQPQHF. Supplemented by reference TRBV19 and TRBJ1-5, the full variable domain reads DGGITQSPKYLFRKEGQNVTLSCEQNLNHDAMYWYRQDPGQGLRLIYYSQIVNDFQKGDIAEGYSVSREKKESFPLTVTSAQKNPTAFYLCASSIPMGNQPQHFGDGTRLSIL.

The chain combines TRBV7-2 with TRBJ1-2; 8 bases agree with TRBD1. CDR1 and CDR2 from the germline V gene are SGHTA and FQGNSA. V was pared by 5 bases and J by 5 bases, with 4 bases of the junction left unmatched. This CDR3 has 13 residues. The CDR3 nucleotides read TGTGCCAGCAGCGAGGACAGGGAATATGGCTACACCTTC. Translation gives CASSEDREYGYTF.

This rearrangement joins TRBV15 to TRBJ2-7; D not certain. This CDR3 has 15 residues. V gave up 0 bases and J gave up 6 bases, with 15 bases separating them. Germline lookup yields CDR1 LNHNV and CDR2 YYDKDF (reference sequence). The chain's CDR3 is CATSRDKSPEGEQYF. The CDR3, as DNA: TGTGCCACCAGCAGAGATAAGTCCCCGGAAGGCGAGCAGTACTTC.

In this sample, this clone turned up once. In DNA, the CDR3 is TGTGCCAGCAGTGAAAGCGGGGGAGGGAACACTGAAGCTTTCTTT. Encoded protein: CASSESGGGNTEAFF. The chain couples TRBV2 to TRBJ1-1, with D possibly TRBD1 on 5 matching bases. Germline V gives CDR1 SNHLY, CDR2 FYNNEI. This CDR3 has 15 amino acids. The V and J ends lost 2 bases and 1 base respectively, with 11 bases between them. Supplemented by reference TRBV2 and TRBJ1-1, the full variable domain reads EPEVTQTPSHQVTQMGQEVILRCVPISNHLYFYWYRQILGQKVEFLVSFYNNEISEKSEIFDDQFSVERPDGSNFTLKIRSTKLEDSAMYFCASSESGGGNTEAFFGQGTRLTVV.

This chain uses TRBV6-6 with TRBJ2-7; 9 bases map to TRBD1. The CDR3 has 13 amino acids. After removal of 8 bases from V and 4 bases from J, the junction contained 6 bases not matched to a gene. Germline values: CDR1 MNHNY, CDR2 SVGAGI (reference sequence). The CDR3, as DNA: TGTGCCAGCTCCGGACAGGGGCATTACGAGCAGTACTTC. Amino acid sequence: CASSGQGHYEQYF.

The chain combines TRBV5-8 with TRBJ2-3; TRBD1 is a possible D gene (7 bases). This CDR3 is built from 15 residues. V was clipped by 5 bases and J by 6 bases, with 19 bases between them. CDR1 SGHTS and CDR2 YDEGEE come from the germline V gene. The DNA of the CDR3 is TGTGCCAGCAGACTACTCAGGGGGGCCCCGGATACGCAGTATTTT. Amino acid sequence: CASRLLRGAPDTQYF.

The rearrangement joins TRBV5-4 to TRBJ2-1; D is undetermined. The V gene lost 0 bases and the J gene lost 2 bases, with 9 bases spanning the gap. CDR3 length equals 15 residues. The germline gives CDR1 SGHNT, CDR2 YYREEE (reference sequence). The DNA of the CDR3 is TGTGCCAGCAGCTTGGATTGGCGGACCTACAATGAGCAGTTCTTC. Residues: CASSLDWRTYNEQFF.

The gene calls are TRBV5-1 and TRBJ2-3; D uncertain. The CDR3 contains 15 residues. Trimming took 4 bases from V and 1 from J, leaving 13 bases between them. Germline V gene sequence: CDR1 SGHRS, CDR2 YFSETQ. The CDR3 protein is CASSETVSGTDTQYF. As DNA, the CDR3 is TGCGCCAGCAGCGAGACCGTGTCCGGCACAGATACGCAGTATTTT. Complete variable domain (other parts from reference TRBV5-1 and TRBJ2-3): KAGVTQTPRYLIKTRGQQVTLSCSPISGHRSVSWYQQTPGQGLQFLFEYFSETQRNKGNFPGRFSGRQFSNSRSEMNVSTLELGDSALYLCASSETVSGTDTQYFGPGTRLTVL.

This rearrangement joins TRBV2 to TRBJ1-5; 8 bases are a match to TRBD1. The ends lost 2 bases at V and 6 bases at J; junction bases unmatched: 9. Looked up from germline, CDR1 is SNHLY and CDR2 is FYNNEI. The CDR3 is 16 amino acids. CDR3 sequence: CASSELGQGAAQPQHF. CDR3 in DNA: TGTGCCAGCAGTGAACTCGGGCAGGGGGCGGCTCAGCCCCAGCATTTT.

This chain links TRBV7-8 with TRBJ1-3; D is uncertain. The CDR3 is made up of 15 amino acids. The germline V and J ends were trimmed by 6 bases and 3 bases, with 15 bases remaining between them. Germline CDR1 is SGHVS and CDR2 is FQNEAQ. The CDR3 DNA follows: TGTGCCAGCAGTTCTACAAGTTTCTTTGGAAACACCATATATTTT. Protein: CASSSTSFFGNTIYF.

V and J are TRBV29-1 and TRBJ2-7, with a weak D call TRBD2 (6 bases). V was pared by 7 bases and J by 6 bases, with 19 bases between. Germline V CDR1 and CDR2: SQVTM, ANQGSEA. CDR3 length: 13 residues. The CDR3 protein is CSASNAGYGEQYF. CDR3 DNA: TGCAGCGCCTCGAACGCGGGGTATGGCGAGCAGTACTTC.

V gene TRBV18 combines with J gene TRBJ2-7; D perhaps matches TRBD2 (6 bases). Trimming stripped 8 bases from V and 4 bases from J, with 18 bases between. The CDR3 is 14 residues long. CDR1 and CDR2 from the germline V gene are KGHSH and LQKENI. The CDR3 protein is CASRETSGGYEQYF. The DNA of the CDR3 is TGTGCCAGCCGTGAGACATCAGGAGGGTACGAGCAGTACTTC.

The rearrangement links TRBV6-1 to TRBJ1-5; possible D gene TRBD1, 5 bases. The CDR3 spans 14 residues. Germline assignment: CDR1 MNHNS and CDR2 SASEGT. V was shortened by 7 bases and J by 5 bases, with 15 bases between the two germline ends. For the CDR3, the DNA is TGTGCCAGCAAAACACGGGGGGGTTATCAGCCCCAGCATTTT. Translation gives CASKTRGGYQPQHF.

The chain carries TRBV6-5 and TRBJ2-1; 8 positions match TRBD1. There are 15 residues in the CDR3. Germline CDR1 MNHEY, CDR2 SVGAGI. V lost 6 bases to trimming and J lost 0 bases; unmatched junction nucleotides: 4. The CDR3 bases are TGTGCCAGCAGAAAAACAGGGGGCTCCTACAATGAGCAGTTCTTC. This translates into CASRKTGGSYNEQFF.

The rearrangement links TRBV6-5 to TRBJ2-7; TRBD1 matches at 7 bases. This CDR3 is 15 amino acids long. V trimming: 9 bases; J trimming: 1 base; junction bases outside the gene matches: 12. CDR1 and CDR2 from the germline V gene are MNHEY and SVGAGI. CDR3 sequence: CASRTGTEYSYEQYF. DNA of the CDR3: TGTGCCAGTCGAACCGGGACAGAATATTCCTACGAGCAGTACTTC.

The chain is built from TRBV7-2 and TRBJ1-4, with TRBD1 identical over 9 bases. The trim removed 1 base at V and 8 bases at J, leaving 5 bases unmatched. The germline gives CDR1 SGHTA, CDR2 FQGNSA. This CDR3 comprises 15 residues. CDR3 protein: CASSLGDREGEKLFF. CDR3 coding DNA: TGTGCCAGCAGCTTAGGGGACAGGGAGGGGGAAAAACTGTTTTTT.

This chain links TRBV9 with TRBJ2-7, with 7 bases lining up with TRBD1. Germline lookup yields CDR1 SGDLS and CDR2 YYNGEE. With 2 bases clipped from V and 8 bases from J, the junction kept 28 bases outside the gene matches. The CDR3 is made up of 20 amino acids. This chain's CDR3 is CASSVDLVETGAHRGIKQYF. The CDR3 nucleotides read TGTGCCAGCAGCGTTGATCTTGTTGAAACAGGGGCGCACCGTGGGATTAAGCAGTACTTC.

The CDR3 spells CASSHGSDTQYF. In DNA form, the CDR3 reads TGTGCCAGCAGTCACGGCTCAGATACGCAGTATTTT. The chain employs TRBV5-8 and TRBJ2-3; D not certain. The germline V gene encodes CDR1 SGHTS and CDR2 YDEGEE. The CDR3 runs 12 residues. Trimming pared 5 bases from V and 4 bases from J, leaving 8 bases between.

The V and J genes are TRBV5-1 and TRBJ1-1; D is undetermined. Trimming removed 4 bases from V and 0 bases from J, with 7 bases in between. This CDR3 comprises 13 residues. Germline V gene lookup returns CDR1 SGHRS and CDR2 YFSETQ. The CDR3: CASSLALNTEAFF. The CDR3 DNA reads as TGCGCCAGCAGCCTGGCCCTGAACACTGAAGCTTTCTTT.